The entry below describes one T cell receptor beta chain. This record comes from a study of blood T cell repertoires in COVID-19. Study at large: COVID-19 samples collected from the United States, Italy and Spain covered acute and convalescent phases.

Participants came from fewer than 25 US areas, aged roughly 18 to 89 years. All exposed participants met a person with COVID-19 within 2 weeks before entering the study. The protocol was immunoSEQ multiplex PCR, while the TCRdb copy is restricted to in-frame clones and leaves out a portion. The table shows around 220,000 clones, with around 90% occurring only once. The germline V gene encodes CDR1 SNHLY and CDR2 FYNNEI. V lost 2 bases and J 0 bases, leaving 10 bases between the germline ends. CDR3 length: 15 residues. Sequencing input: PBMCs or T cells enriched from blood (not recorded which). The TCR sequence derives from a young man who had been exposed to COVID-19. This chain joins TRBV2 and TRBJ1-2; D is perhaps TRBD1 (5 bases). The CDR3 here is CASSERDSPNYGYTF. CDR3 DNA: TGTGCCAGCAGTGAACGCGACAGCCCTAACTATGGCTACACCTTC.